Shown below are 26 T cell receptor beta chains from a single sample sequenced in a study of breast tumors, draining lymph nodes, adjacent tissues. The lymph nodes were axillary draining lymph nodes from breast cancer patients. One entry per CDR3 protein, called by TCRdb with MiXCR from the multiplex PCR reads. Of about 300,000 distinct CDR3 sequences listed, roughly 31% are singletons. The specimen was axillary lymph node tissue. The receptor set was obtained from a female donor with breast cancer. Some clones in this sample may be carry-over from other donors' samples.

The chain carries TRBV7-3 and TRBJ2-2; D ambiguous. The CDR3 runs 16 residues. The V and J ends lost 1 base and 0 bases respectively, with 9 bases between them. Germline V gene lookup returns CDR1 SGHTA and CDR2 FQGTGA. The CDR3 DNA reads as TGTGCCAGCAGCTTAATGGCCCAGGCGAACACCGGGGAGCTGTTTTTT. Its translation: CASSLMAQANTGELFF. The whole variable domain, filled in from reference TRBV7-3 and TRBJ2-2, reads GAGVSQTPSNKVTEKGKYVELRCDPISGHTALYWYRQSLGQGPEFLIYFQGTGAADDSGLPNDRFFAVRPEGSVSTLKIQRTERGDSAVYLCASSLMAQANTGELFFGEGSRLTVL.

This clonotype has ten or more counts. The chain is built from TRBV4-2 and TRBJ2-7; 7 positions match TRBD1. The CDR3 has 15 amino acids. J was trimmed by 2 bases and V by 1 base; bases with no gene match: 5. Germline V gene sequence: CDR1 LGHNA, CDR2 YNFKEQ. CDR3 residues: CASSQGTGQPYEQYF. The DNA of the CDR3 is TGTGCCAGCAGCCAAGGAACGGGACAGCCCTACGAGCAGTACTTC.

Many counts were recorded for this clonotype. CDR3 residues: CAIRGLAGGPGDTQYF. CDR3 nucleotides: TGTGCCATAAGGGGACTAGCGGGAGGGCCCGGAGATACGCAGTATTTT. The gene calls are TRBV6-1 and TRBJ2-3; 16 bases agree with TRBD2. The CDR3 consists of 16 residues. The trim removed 10 bases at V and 5 bases at J, leaving 9 bases unmatched. Germline V CDR1 and CDR2: MNHNS, SASEGT.

The gene calls are TRBV15 and TRBJ2-5; D possibly corresponds to TRBD2 (6 bases). Deletions cut 5 bases from V and 5 bases from J, with 18 bases between. This CDR3 is built from 15 residues. Germline CDR1 LNHNV, CDR2 YYDKDF (reference sequence). CDR3 DNA sequence: TGTGCCACCAGCGGACTACTAGTCGGGGTGGAGACCCAGTACTTC. It codes for CATSGLLVGVETQYF. Together with reference TRBV15 and TRBJ2-5, the CDR3 gives the full variable domain: DAMVIQNPRYQVTQFGKPVTLSCSQTLNHNVMYWYQQKSSQAPKLLFHYYDKDFNNEADTPDNFQSRRPNTSFCFLDIRSPGLGDTAMYLCATSGLLVGVETQYFGPGTRLLVL.

V gene TRBV15 combines with J gene TRBJ2-5; 8 bases are shared with TRBD2. In germline, CDR1 is LNHNV, CDR2 YYDKDF (reference sequence). V trimming: 1 base; J trimming: 5 bases; junction bases outside the gene matches: 6. This CDR3 has 15 amino acids. CDR3: CATSRAGGPLETQYF. CDR3 bases: TGTGCCACCAGCAGAGCGGGAGGGCCCTTGGAGACCCAGTACTTC.

This clonotype came up many times. This rearrangement joins TRBV2 to TRBJ2-7; 10 bases are a match to TRBD1. The ends lost 9 bases at V and 6 bases at J; junction bases unmatched: 5. Germline V gives CDR1 SNHLY, CDR2 FYNNEI. This CDR3 spans 12 amino acids. Written as DNA, the CDR3 is TGTGCCAGGGGGACAGGGGTTGCCGAGCAGTACTTC. It specifies CARGTGVAEQYF.

The chain uses TRBV20-1 and TRBJ1-4; TRBD1 aligns across 9 bases. CDR3 size: 12 residues. Germline V lookup: CDR1 DFQATT, CDR2 SNEGSKA (reference sequence). The trim removed 7 bases at V and 7 bases at J, leaving 4 bases unmatched. In nucleotides, the CDR3 is TGCAGTGTCGGGACAGGGACTGAAAAACTGTTTTTT. It yields the protein CSVGTGTEKLFF.

This clonotype was found many times. The chain employs TRBV20-1 and TRBJ2-7; 10 bases are a match to TRBD2. Germline loops: CDR1 DFQATT, CDR2 SNEGSKA (reference sequence). This CDR3 contains 15 residues. The CDR3: CRPTTPSGSPYEQYF. The CDR3 DNA reads TGCAGGCCAACCACTCCTAGCGGGAGTCCCTACGAGCAGTACTTC.

The chain recombines TRBV11-2 with TRBJ1-5; TRBD1 matches at 12 bases. After removal of 2 bases from V and 6 bases from J, the junction contained 29 bases not matched to a gene. Germline CDR1 and CDR2: SGHAT and FQNNGV. The CDR3 loop spans 24 amino acids. The CDR3 region is CASSLPNAGGGTGTGGSSGQPQHF. In DNA form, the CDR3 reads TGTGCCAGCAGCTTACCCAATGCGGGAGGGGGCACCGGGACAGGGGGCTCGAGCGGTCAGCCCCAGCATTTT.

This clonotype was counted a few times. Given a much more abundant clone one base away, this may be a read error. The CDR3 ends on some other residue instead of the conserved phenylalanine or tryptophan, so this is likely a read error. The chain has TRBV14 and TRBJ2-1; 7 positions agree with TRBD2. Germline values: CDR1 SGHDN, CDR2 FVKESK. V shed 4 bases and J 6 bases; nucleotides not matched to a gene: 3. This CDR3 has 13 amino acids. CDR3 DNA: TGTGCCAGCAGCCGGACTAGATTCAATGAGCAGTTCTCC. Translated, it gives CASSRTRFNEQFS.

The table lists this clonotype with many counts. The chain carries TRBV7-2 and TRBJ2-5, with a tentative D call TRBD1 (6 bases). The V gene lost 1 base and the J gene lost 4 bases, with 13 bases spanning the gap. This CDR3 is built from 15 residues. The germline V gene has CDR1 SGHTA and CDR2 FQGNSA. The CDR3 bases are TGTGCCAGCAGCTTAGTGGGCAGGGGCTTAGAGACCCAGTACTTC. The encoded protein is CASSLVGRGLETQYF.

Concerning this clonotype itself: The junction and the germline gene differ at one end; a read error may be behind it. V usage is TRBV5-5 and J usage is TRBJ2-7; D may correspond to TRBD1 or TRBD2 (5 bases each). The CDR3 consists of 15 residues. Germline assignment: CDR1 SGHKS and CDR2 YYEKEE (reference sequence). Here the CDR3 reads CGSSLAPPGSLEQYF. The CDR3 DNA sequence: TGTGGCAGCAGCTTGGCCCCCCCAGGGAGCCTCGAGCAGTACTTC.

The chain joins TRBV19 to TRBJ1-6; 8 nucleotides match TRBD1. V was pared by 3 bases and J by 7 bases, with 8 bases of the junction left unmatched. The CDR3 has 16 residues. Germline V gene sequence: CDR1 LNHDA, CDR2 SQIVND (reference sequence). The CDR3 DNA sequence: TGTGCCAGTAGTATGGACGGACAGGGTTCGAATTCACCCCTCCACTTT. This encodes CASSMDGQGSNSPLHF.

This clonotype was recorded many times. The chain uses TRBV15 and TRBJ2-1; D is unresolved. Germline V CDR1 and CDR2: LNHNV, YYDKDF (reference sequence). V was pared by 5 bases and J by 8 bases, with 7 bases between. CDR3 length: 11 amino acids. Here the CDR3 DNA reads TGTGCCACCAGCTTACTTTATGAGCAGTTCTTC. Protein product: CATSLLYEQFF.

This clonotype was observed at least ten times. The chain has TRBV11-2 and TRBJ2-1; 13 bases agree with TRBD2. The CDR3 is made up of 15 amino acids. V dropped 9 bases and J dropped 6; count of bases not matched to a gene: 8. CDR1 and CDR2 (germline): SGHAT, FQNNGV. As DNA, the CDR3 is TGTGCCAGTAGGATTGGGACTAGCGGGATCAATGAGCAGTTCTTC. This translates into CASRIGTSGINEQFF.

Points on this clonotype: At one end the junction does not follow the germline gene, possibly because of a read error. The genes are TRBV6-5 and TRBJ2-2; TRBD1 matches at 7 bases. The CDR3 is 19 residues long. The V gene's germline CDR1 is MNHEY and CDR2 SVGAGI. The CDR3 here is CASSTRLDRRYSNAGELFF. As DNA, the CDR3 is TGTGCCAGCAGCACGAGATTGGACAGGAGGTATTCGAACGCCGGGGAGCTGTTTTTT.

In this sample, this clonotype turned up a few times. The V call is TRBV3-1, the J call TRBJ2-7; D is possibly TRBD1 or TRBD2 (5 bases each). Trimming removed 4 bases from V and 5 bases from J, with 9 bases in between. Germline V CDR1 and CDR2: LGHDT, YNNKEL (reference sequence). The CDR3 consists of 12 residues. In DNA form, the CDR3 reads TGTGCCAGCAGCCGGGGGTCTCACGAGCAGTACTTC. Amino acids: CASSRGSHEQYF.

This clonotype was observed at least ten times. This chain joins TRBV5-1 and TRBJ2-1; tentative D call: TRBD2 (6 bases). Germline CDR1 and CDR2: SGHRS and YFSETQ. Trimming took off 1 base at V and 10 bases at J, with 12 bases between the two ends. The CDR3 length is 13 residues. Here the CDR3 reads CASSLNRGLEQFF. In DNA, the CDR3 is TGCGCCAGCAGCTTGAACCGGGGGTTAGAGCAGTTCTTC.

The chain links TRBV4-2 to TRBJ2-7; a weak D match, TRBD2 (6 bases). The CDR3 spans 16 residues. Between the trimmed V and J ends, which lost 7 bases and 4 bases, there was a span of 23 bases. Germline values: CDR1 LGHNA, CDR2 YNFKEQ. DNA for the CDR3: TGTGCCAGCACCCCCGCGGGCGGGAACTCCCCATACGAGCAGTACTTC. It specifies CASTPAGGNSPYEQYF.

A single count supports this clonotype. V is TRBV5-1 and J is TRBJ1-4; TRBD1 matches at 9 bases. CDR1 is SGHRS and CDR2 is YFSETQ in the germline V gene. The CDR3 loop spans 16 amino acids. The J segment lost 4 bases and the V segment lost 8 bases, leaving 12 bases of the junction unmatched. The chain's CDR3 is CARSLDRGLGNEKLFF. In DNA, the CDR3 is TGCGCCAGGAGCCTGGACAGGGGACTTGGTAATGAAAAACTGTTTTTT.

This clonotype has at least ten counts. The chain joins TRBV6-1 to TRBJ2-7; no reliable D call. The V end lost 0 bases, the J end lost 1 base, and 10 bases lay between the germline ends. Germline lookup yields CDR1 MNHNS and CDR2 SASEGT. The CDR3 runs 15 residues. CDR3 region: CASSEAAVRSYEQYF. The CDR3 DNA is TGTGCCAGCAGTGAAGCCGCAGTTCGATCCTACGAGCAGTACTTC.

This clonotype showed up just a few times. This may come from a read error, since a much larger clone is one base off. The chain recombines TRBV20-1 with TRBJ1-4; D unclear. The V gene lost 2 bases and the J gene lost 5 bases, with 9 bases spanning the gap. This CDR3 comprises 13 residues. CDR1 and CDR2 (germline): DFQATT, SNEGSKA (reference sequence). The CDR3 is CSARRPANEKLFF. The CDR3, as DNA: TGCAGTGCTAGAAGGCCGGCGAATGAAAAACTGTTTTTT.

This clonotype was seen at least ten times. The CDR3, as DNA: TGTGCCAGCAGCTCAACAGGGGGCGAATATTCACCCCTCCACTTT. It yields the protein CASSSTGGEYSPLHF. The V call is TRBV7-8, the J call TRBJ1-6; TRBD1 agrees at 9 bases. Germline CDR1 reads SGHVS; CDR2 reads FQNEAQ. V was clipped by 4 bases and J by 8 bases; unmatched bases: 6. This CDR3 spans 15 amino acids.

This clonotype has ten or more counts. The chain is built from TRBV7-9 and TRBJ2-2, with a possible D match to TRBD1 (5 bases). Germline CDR1 SEHNR, CDR2 FQNEAQ (reference sequence). The CDR3 runs to 15 residues. Trimming removed 1 base from V and 4 bases from J, with 10 bases in between. CDR3 DNA sequence: TGTGCCAGCAGCTTAGGCAGGGCGGCCACCGGGGAGCTGTTTTTT. Protein sequence: CASSLGRAATGELFF.

This clonotype has a count of ten or more. The chain combines TRBV19 with TRBJ2-1; D is unclear. The V end was cut by 2 bases, the J end by 8 bases, with 10 bases between. CDR1 is LNHDA, CDR2 SQIVND, per germline (reference sequence). This CDR3 region has 13 residues. The CDR3 region is CASSIPPGHEQFF. The CDR3 bases are TGTGCCAGTAGTATACCCCCGGGCCATGAGCAGTTCTTC.

This clonotype has at least ten counts. This chain connects TRBV5-5 to TRBJ1-5; 9 positions agree with TRBD1. The CDR3 runs to 15 residues. The V and J ends lost 2 bases and 4 bases, in that order; junction bases with no gene match: 4. From germline, CDR1 is SGHKS and CDR2 YYEKEE (reference sequence). CDR3 amino acids: CASSLGTGRNQPQHF. As DNA, the CDR3 is TGTGCCAGCAGCTTAGGGACAGGGAGGAATCAGCCCCAGCATTTT.